Below, one T cell receptor beta chain is given with its context. V gave up 6 bases and J gave up 9 bases, with 21 bases separating them. The CDR3 runs to 15 residues. Germline CDR1 and CDR2: SGHAT and FQNNGV. This sample was taken from a study of shared clonotypes between healthy human individuals. This table comes from immunoSEQ multiplex PCR, and its TCRdb copy is limited to in-frame clones, with some not included. The repertoire holds roughly 2.6 million clones, approximately 90% seen once, with over 0.12% in the top ten. The genes are TRBV11-2 and TRBJ2-1; D gene ambiguous. This sequence originates from a man aged 18 to 29 in good health. The sample comprised naive CD4+ T cells sorted from blood. Subset specified: CD45RA+ positively selected. CDR3 sequence: CASSYFTGPRTEQFF. The CDR3 region has the DNA TGTGCCAGCAGTTATTTCACCGGGCCGAGGACTGAGCAGTTCTTC. Looking up the rest from reference TRBV11-2 and TRBJ2-1 gives the full variable domain: EAGVAQSPRYKIIEKRQSVAFWCNPISGHATLYWYQQILGQGPKLLIQFQNNGVVDDSQLPKDRFSAERLKGVDSTLKIQPAKLEDSAVYLCASSYFTGPRTEQFFGPGTRLTVL.